The 9 T cell receptor beta chains below come from one sample, sequenced in a study of graft-versus-host responses after intestinal transplantation. What these receptors recognize is not known. Measured with immunoSEQ multiplex PCR; TCRdb has only the in-frame clones, and not every one. This table holds over 70,000 clones, 75% to 90% found once. Sequences were derived from unstimulated CD8+ T cells sorted from spleen or lymph node cells, sampled before intestinal transplant. The source is a human donor who received an intestinal transplant.

The chain has TRBV6-5 and TRBJ1-5; D unresolved. The CDR3 is 15 amino acids. V was cut by 0 bases and J by 1 base, with 7 bases left in between. Germline CDR1 reads MNHEY; CDR2 reads SVGAGI. The CDR3 loop reads CASSYSWGSNQPQHF. The CDR3 DNA reads TGTGCCAGCAGTTACTCCTGGGGAAGCAATCAGCCCCAGCATTTT.

This clone was recorded a few times. V and J are TRBV9 and TRBJ2-7, with TRBD1 as a possible D gene (6 bases). The CDR3 is 14 residues long. CDR1 is SGDLS and CDR2 is YYNGEE in the germline V gene. The germline V and J ends were trimmed by 4 bases and 2 bases, with 13 bases remaining between them. The CDR3 DNA follows: TGTGCCAGCAGCCTACGGACAGAAGCCTACGAGCAGTACTTC. Translating it yields CASSLRTEAYEQYF.

This rearrangement joins TRBV28 to TRBJ2-7; D is unresolved. Trimming shortened V by 2 bases and J by 1 base, and 15 bases separated the two germline ends. The CDR3 is 16 amino acids. CDR1 is MDHEN and CDR2 is SYDVKM in the germline V gene. The CDR3 reads CASSLGSEGISYEQYF. The CDR3 DNA sequence: TGTGCCAGCAGTTTAGGGTCGGAAGGGATATCCTACGAGCAGTACTTC.

The rearrangement joins TRBV4-1 to TRBJ1-1; no clear D gene. Deletions cut 1 base from V and 4 bases from J, with 13 bases between. Looked up from germline, CDR1 is MGHRA and CDR2 is YSYEKL. The CDR3 has 15 residues. The CDR3 region has the DNA TGCGCCAGCAGCCAAGTTGTCACAGAGCGCACTGAAGCTTTCTTT. Amino acids: CASSQVVTERTEAFF.

This chain connects TRBV19 to TRBJ2-7, with 11 positions matching TRBD2. Germline V gives CDR1 LNHDA, CDR2 SQIVND (reference sequence). CDR3 length: 18 amino acids. V lost 5 bases and J lost 2; bases outside the gene matches: 14. This chain's CDR3 is CASSWTGVASGRTYEQYF. Written as DNA, the CDR3 is TGTGCCAGTAGTTGGACAGGGGTGGCTAGCGGGAGGACCTACGAGCAGTACTTC.

The chain joins TRBV4-1 to TRBJ1-1, with a tentative D call TRBD1 (6 bases). The CDR3 covers 19 residues. V lost 1 base and J lost 0, with 21 bases in between. CDR1 and CDR2 (germline): MGHRA, YSYEKL. The DNA for the CDR3 is TGCGCCAGCAGCCAAGTCCTAGAAGACAGGACAAGAATGAACACTGAAGCTTTCTTT. Translated: CASSQVLEDRTRMNTEAFF.

This chain joins TRBV4-1 and TRBJ1-3; TRBD1 is a possible D gene (6 bases). The CDR3 totals 17 residues. The germline CDR1 and CDR2 sequences are MGHRA and YSYEKL. V was trimmed by 5 bases and J by 2 bases, leaving 19 bases between them. For the CDR3, the DNA is TGCGCCAGCAGCAGCGAGGGGGGGCTGTCCGCTGGAAACACCATATATTTT. It specifies CASSSEGGLSAGNTIYF.

The J gene is TRBJ1-1, the V gene TRBV5-1; 7 positions agree with TRBD1. CDR3 length: 18 residues. In germline, CDR1 is SGHRS, CDR2 YFSETQ. J lost 1 base, V lost 4 bases, and 16 bases had no gene match. CDR3 sequence (DNA): TGCGCCAGCAGCGAAGGAGGACAGGAGTGGGGAACGAACACTGAAGCTTTCTTT. Its translation is CASSEGGQEWGTNTEAFF.

The rearrangement joins TRBV4-1 to TRBJ2-3; D unresolved. With 4 bases removed from V and 4 bases from J, the gap between germline ends came to 15 bases. Germline-derived CDR1 and CDR2 are MGHRA and YSYEKL. The CDR3 is 15 amino acids. The CDR3 is CASSPAGAAPDTQYF. As DNA, the CDR3 is TGCGCCAGCAGCCCCGCCGGCGCGGCCCCAGATACGCAGTATTTT.